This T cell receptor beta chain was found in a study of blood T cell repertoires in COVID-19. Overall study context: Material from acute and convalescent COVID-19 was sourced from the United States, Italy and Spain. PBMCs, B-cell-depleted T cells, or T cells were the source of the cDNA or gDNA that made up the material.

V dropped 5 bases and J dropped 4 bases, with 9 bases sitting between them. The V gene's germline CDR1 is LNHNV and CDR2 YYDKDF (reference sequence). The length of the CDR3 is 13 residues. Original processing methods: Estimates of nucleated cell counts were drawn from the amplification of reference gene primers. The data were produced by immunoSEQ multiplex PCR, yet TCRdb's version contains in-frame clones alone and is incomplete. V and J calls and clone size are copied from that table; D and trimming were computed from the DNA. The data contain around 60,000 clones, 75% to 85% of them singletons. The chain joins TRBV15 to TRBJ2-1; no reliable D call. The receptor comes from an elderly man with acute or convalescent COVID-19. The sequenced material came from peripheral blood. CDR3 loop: CATSPERYNEQFF. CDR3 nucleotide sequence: TGTGCCACCAGCCCCGAGAGATACAATGAGCAGTTCTTC.